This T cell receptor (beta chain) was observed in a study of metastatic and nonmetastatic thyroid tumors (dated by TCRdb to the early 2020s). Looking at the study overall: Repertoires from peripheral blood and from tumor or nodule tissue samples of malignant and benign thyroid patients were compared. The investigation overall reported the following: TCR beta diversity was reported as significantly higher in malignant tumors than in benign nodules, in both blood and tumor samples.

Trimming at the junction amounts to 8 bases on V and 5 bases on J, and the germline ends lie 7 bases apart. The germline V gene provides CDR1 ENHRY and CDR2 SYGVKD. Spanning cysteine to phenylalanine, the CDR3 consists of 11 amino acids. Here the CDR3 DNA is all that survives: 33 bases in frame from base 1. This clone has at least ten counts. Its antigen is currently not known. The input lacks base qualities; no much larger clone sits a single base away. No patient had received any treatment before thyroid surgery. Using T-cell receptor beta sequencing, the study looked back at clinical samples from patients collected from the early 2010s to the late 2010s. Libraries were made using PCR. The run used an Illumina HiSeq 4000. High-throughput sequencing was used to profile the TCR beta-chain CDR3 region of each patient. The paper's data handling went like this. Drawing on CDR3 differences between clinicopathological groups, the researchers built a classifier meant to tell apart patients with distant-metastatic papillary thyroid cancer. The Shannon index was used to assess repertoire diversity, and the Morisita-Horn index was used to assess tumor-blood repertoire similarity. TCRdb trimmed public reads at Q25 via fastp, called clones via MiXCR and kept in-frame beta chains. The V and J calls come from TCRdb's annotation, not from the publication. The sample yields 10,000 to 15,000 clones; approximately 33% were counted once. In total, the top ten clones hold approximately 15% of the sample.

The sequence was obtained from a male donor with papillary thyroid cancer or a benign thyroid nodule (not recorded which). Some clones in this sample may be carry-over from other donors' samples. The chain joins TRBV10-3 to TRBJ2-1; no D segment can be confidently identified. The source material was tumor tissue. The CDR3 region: CAIQENNEQFF. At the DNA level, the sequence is TGTGCCATCCAAGAGAACAATGAGCAGTTCTTC.